These 9 T cell receptor beta chains share one sample of origin, sequenced in a study of T cell repertoires in cytomegalovirus infection. These receptors have no known antigen. TCRdb recomputed calls from the reads with MiXCR, one row per CDR3 protein. Altogether hundreds of thousands of distinct CDR3 sequences are present, roughly 30% being singletons, with the ten largest covering about 20%. Sequences were derived from cultured PBMCs, sampled from culture after CMV antigen stimulation. The receptors were sampled from a human donor in good health (CMV status not recorded). Some clones in this sample may be carry-over from other donors' samples.

This clonotype was counted between two and nine times. The rearrangement links TRBV7-8 to TRBJ2-6; D call uncertain. Germline values: CDR1 SGHVS, CDR2 FQNEAQ. V was cut by 7 bases and J by 0 bases, with 7 bases left in between. The CDR3 loop spans 14 amino acids. CDR3: CASTPASGANVLTF. The CDR3 DNA is TGTGCCAGCACCCCCGCCTCTGGGGCCAACGTCCTGACTTTC. The variable domain in full, completed from reference TRBV7-8 and TRBJ2-6, reads GAGVSQSPRYKVAKRGQDVALRCDPISGHVSLFWYQQALGQGPEFLTYFQNEAQLDKSGLPSDRFFAERPEGSVSTLKIQRTQQEDSAVYLCASTPASGANVLTFGAGSRLTVL.

This sequence joins TRBV19 and TRBJ2-1; a possible D gene is TRBD2 (5 bases). There are 15 residues in the CDR3. Germline values: CDR1 LNHDA, CDR2 SQIVND (reference sequence). V was clipped by 5 bases and J by 5 bases, with 16 bases between them. The CDR3 loop is CASSPPGKGDNEQFF. In DNA, the CDR3 is TGTGCCAGTAGTCCCCCCGGGAAGGGAGACAATGAGCAGTTCTTC.

The chain has TRBV29-1 and TRBJ1-2, with TRBD1 identical over 11 bases. Germline CDR1 is SQVTM and CDR2 is ANQGSEA. The CDR3 has 15 residues. The trim removed 6 bases at V and 1 base at J, leaving 7 bases unmatched. CDR3 nucleotides: TGCAGCGTGGGGACAGGGGGGAGCCTTAACTATGGCTACACCTTC. Translation: CSVGTGGSLNYGYTF.

This clonotype was counted between two and nine times. J is TRBJ2-1 and V is TRBV5-4; 10 nucleotides line up with TRBD2. The ends lost 6 bases at V and 5 bases at J; junction bases unmatched: 5. The CDR3 is 14 residues long. CDR1 and CDR2 (germline): SGHNT, YYREEE (reference sequence). The CDR3 spells CASTLSGGDNEQFF. In DNA, the CDR3 is TGTGCCAGCACCCTAAGCGGGGGGGACAATGAGCAGTTCTTC.

The V call is TRBV7-2, the J call TRBJ1-2; unclear D gene. V shed 2 bases and J shed 14 bases, with 15 bases lying between them. The CDR3 runs 12 residues. Per germline, CDR1 SGHTA and CDR2 FQGNSA. Written as DNA, the CDR3 is TGTGCCAGCAGCTTAACGGGCCCCTCGATTACCTTC. The encoded protein is CASSLTGPSITF.

The V and J genes are TRBV2 and TRBJ2-1; 9 bases are shared with TRBD2. Germline assignment: CDR1 SNHLY and CDR2 FYNNEI. After removal of 9 bases from V and 7 bases from J, the junction contained 13 bases not matched to a gene. This CDR3 is 15 amino acids long. The CDR3 nucleotides are TGTGCCAGTTTTTTGGGCGGGGGGGCCTCTAATGAGCAGTTCTTC. Amino acids: CASFLGGGASNEQFF.

The chain uses TRBV27 and TRBJ1-4; 7 bases are a match to TRBD1. Germline V lookup: CDR1 MNHEY, CDR2 SMNVEV (reference sequence). The V segment lost 3 bases and the J segment 5 bases; nucleotides outside the gene matches: 3. CDR3 length: 14 residues. The CDR3 here is CASSLSRGNEKLFF. The CDR3 DNA follows: TGTGCCAGCAGTTTGTCCAGGGGGAATGAAAAACTGTTTTTT.

The chain is built from TRBV5-1 and TRBJ1-6, with a weak D call TRBD1 (5 bases). The CDR3 sequence is 15 residues long. Trimming left V 4 bases short and J 6 bases short, with 14 bases between. Germline V CDR1 and CDR2: SGHRS, YFSETQ. The CDR3 loop reads CASSPGGRGNSPLHF. The CDR3 DNA is TGCGCCAGCAGCCCGGGGGGACGCGGTAATTCACCCCTCCACTTT. The entire variable domain, with the rest obtained from reference TRBV5-1 and TRBJ1-6, is as follows: KAGVTQTPRYLIKTRGQQVTLSCSPISGHRSVSWYQQTPGQGLQFLFEYFSETQRNKGNFPGRFSGRQFSNSRSEMNVSTLELGDSALYLCASSPGGRGNSPLHFGNGTRLTVT.

This clonotype was detected many times. V usage is TRBV7-2 and J usage is TRBJ2-3, with 9 bases identical to TRBD1. The CDR3 covers 16 residues. Trimming took 5 bases from V and 5 from J; bases not matched to a gene: 11. The germline CDR1 and CDR2 sequences are SGHTA and FQGNSA. The CDR3 loop is CASSLRGQGGRDTQYF. CDR3 nucleotide sequence: TGTGCCAGCAGCCTGAGGGGACAGGGAGGTAGAGATACGCAGTATTTT.